The T cell receptor beta chain under discussion was sequenced for a study of blood T cells in healthy people across ages. The study's findings and limits: Considered underestimates were the diversity estimates obtained from one million T cells.

Comments on this clonotype: Its specificity is not known. The junction departs from germline at one end; a sequencing error may be responsible.

A second PCR of about 7 to 12 cycles used a sample-barcoded 5' primer and a J-beta primer mix. In TCRdb, the 5' RACE reads were re-called with MiXCR into one record per CDR3 protein. The repertoire holds roughly 1,800,000 distinct CDR3 sequences, with around half as singletons. CDR3 length: 13 residues. Germline V gives CDR1 KGHSH, CDR2 LQKENI. Sequencing was performed on blood. The clonotype comes from a woman between 40 and 55 years old in good health. V gene TRBV18 combines with J gene TRBJ2-5; D is unresolved. The end of the DNA fits TRBJ2-7 better, so the J call may be wrong. The CDR3 here is CTSSPPSIDEQYF. CDR3 DNA: TGTACCAGCTCACCACCGTCGATCGACGAGCAGTACTTC.